The clone carrying this TCR beta chain was seen a few times. Its antigen is undetermined. The same CDR3 can be traced to other DNA sequences in this sample. This sample is part of a study of OX40 agonist ivuxolimab in advanced cancers. Study at large: At 0.01 to 10 mg/kg, ivuxolimab was administered intravenously to patients every 2 weeks. Patients treated during dose escalation were battling hepatocellular carcinoma, melanoma, renal cell or head and neck cancer.

Findings of the study overall: CD8+ T cells were the subset that, on average, had more expanded clones than CD4+. Expansion of clones was among the lowest in partial responders at 0.1-3.0 mg/kg.

This CDR3 has 14 residues. Germline V gene data show CDR1 as SGHDN and CDR2 as FVKESK. V was shortened by 4 bases and J by 2 bases, with 11 bases between the two germline ends. Here immunoSEQ multiplex PCR was the method, and the copy in TCRdb shows in-frame clones only, minus some. The table shows about 69,000 clones, with roughly 90% occurring only once. The specimen comprised CD4+ or CD8+ T cells sorted from blood, sampled in a trial of the OX40 agonist ivuxolimab. The receptor was derived from an adult with an advanced solid tumor such as melanoma, head and neck, liver or kidney cancer. The gene calls are TRBV14 and TRBJ2-5; D unclear. Here the CDR3 reads CASSRLGAQETQYF. The CDR3 DNA reads as TGTGCCAGCAGCCGACTTGGAGCGCAAGAGACCCAGTACTTC.